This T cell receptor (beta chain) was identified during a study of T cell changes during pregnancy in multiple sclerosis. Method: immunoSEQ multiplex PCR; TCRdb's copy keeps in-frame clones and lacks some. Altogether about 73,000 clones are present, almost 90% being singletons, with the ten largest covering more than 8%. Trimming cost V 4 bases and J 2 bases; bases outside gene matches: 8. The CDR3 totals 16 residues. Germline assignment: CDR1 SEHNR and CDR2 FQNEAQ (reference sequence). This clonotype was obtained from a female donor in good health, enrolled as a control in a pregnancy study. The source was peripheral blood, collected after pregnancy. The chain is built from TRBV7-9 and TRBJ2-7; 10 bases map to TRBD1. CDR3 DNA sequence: TGTGCCAGCAGCTGGAGTGACAGGGGGCATGCCTACGAGCAGTACTTC. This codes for CASSWSDRGHAYEQYF.